The rows below give T cell receptor beta chains drawn from one sample of a study of Ad26.COV2.S vaccination and SARS-CoV-2 variants. The method was immunoSEQ multiplex PCR; TCRdb's version includes in-frame clones alone and lacks a portion of them. The table shows approximately 300,000 clones, with around 81% occurring only once. Sequences were derived from peripheral blood, sampled in a trial of Ad26.COV2.S vaccine versus placebo. These receptors were taken from a person between 18 and 65 years old who received the Ad26.COV2.S COVID-19 vaccine or a placebo. Each CDR3 is given with its conserved first and last residue. A D gene is named only where the DNA matches it firmly. Size tells how often a clone was seen (once, few, many) or the class of an expanded clone, and some rows leave it out.

d_call clone_size j_call v_call cdr3_aa cdr3_nt
NA NA TRBJ2-5 TRBV4-2 CASSRETGFQETQYF TGTGCCAGCAGCCGAGAAACAGGGTTTCAAGAGACCCAGTACTTC
NA NA TRBJ2-1 TRBV2 CASSEEGWNEQFF TGTGCCAGCAGTGAGGAGGGTTGGAATGAGCAGTTCTTC
NA NA TRBJ2-7 TRBV6-5 CASTSGYPYEQYF TGTGCCAGCACGTCAGGATATCCCTACGAGCAGTACTTC
NA NA TRBJ1-2 TRBV29-1 CSVEVPPGSVDYGYTF TGCAGCGTTGAAGTGCCTCCAGGGTCCGTGGACTATGGCTACACCTTC
NA NA TRBJ1-3 TRBV19 CASSTQGPGNTIYF TGTGCCAGCTCGACTCAGGGACCTGGAAACACCATATATTTT
NA NA TRBJ1-1 TRBV2 CASSERGGREAFF TGTGCCAGCAGTGAACGAGGGGGGCGTGAAGCTTTCTTT
NA NA TRBJ2-5 TRBV15 CATSRESANQETQYF TGTGCCACCAGCAGAGAGTCGGCCAACCAAGAGACCCAGTACTTC
NA NA TRBJ2-2 TRBV15 CATSRGQTLTNTGELFF TGTGCCACCAGCAGAGGGCAGACACTTACGAACACCGGGGAGCTGTTTTTT
TRBD1 few TRBJ1-5 TRBV10-3 CAISDRAEPPQHF TGTGCCATCTCGGACAGGGCCGAACCTCCCCAGCATTTT
TRBD1 NA TRBJ2-1 TRBV7-9 CASSTDRDMIYNEQFF TGTGCCAGCAGCACCGACAGGGACATGATATACAATGAGCAGTTCTTC
NA NA TRBJ2-1 TRBV28 CASSPGHGAYNEQFF TGTGCCAGCAGTCCGGGACACGGGGCCTACAATGAGCAGTTCTTC
NA NA TRBJ1-5 TRBV6-1 CASSESQGQPQHF TGTGCCAGCAGTGAATCGCAGGGACAGCCCCAGCATTTT
TRBD1 NA TRBJ2-7 TRBV5-1 CASSPGTGGLGQYF TGCGCCAGCAGCCCCGGGACAGGGGGACTTGGGCAGTACTTC
NA NA TRBJ2-7 TRBV5-1 CASSLVTRGGEQYF TGCGCCAGCAGCTTGGTTACAAGGGGTGGCGAGCAGTACTTC
NA NA TRBJ2-7 TRBV28 CASRSPGRGAGYEQYF TGTGCCAGCAGGTCCCCCGGTAGGGGGGCTGGCTACGAGCAGTACTTC
TRBD2 NA TRBJ2-5 TRBV5-8 CASSGGTSGAQTQYF TGTGCCAGCAGCGGCGGGACTAGCGGGGCTCAGACCCAGTACTTC
NA NA TRBJ2-7 TRBV28 CASSTRTYEQYF TGTGCCAGCAGCACGCGGACCTACGAGCAGTACTTC
NA few TRBJ1-1 TRBV28 CASSFSNTEAFF TGTGCCAGCAGTTTCTCGAACACTGAAGCTTTCTTT
TRBD1 NA TRBJ1-2 TRBV3-1/TRBV3-2 CASRTGQGNYGYTF TGTGCCAGCAGAACCGGACAGGGAAACTATGGCTACACCTTC
TRBD1 NA TRBJ2-3 TRBV3-1/TRBV3-2 CASSQDQGADTQYF TGTGCCAGCAGCCAAGACCAGGGGGCAGATACGCAGTATTTT
NA NA TRBJ2-7 TRBV19 CASSPRDNSYEQYF TGTGCCAGTAGTCCCCGGGACAACTCCTACGAGCAGTACTTC
TRBD1 NA TRBJ1-5 TRBV19 CASSIEWGQGARRPQHF TGTGCCAGTAGTATAGAATGGGGACAGGGGGCTCGGCGGCCCCAGCATTTT
NA NA TRBJ1-3 TRBV12-3/TRBV12-4 CASGRISGNTIYF TGTGCCAGCGGTCGGATCTCTGGAAACACCATATATTTT
NA NA TRBJ2-3 TRBV2 CASSPTRDTQYF TGTGCCAGCAGCCCGACCCGGGATACGCAGTATTTT
NA NA TRBJ2-3 TRBV5-4 CASSSSSTDTQYF TGTGCCAGCAGTTCCTCTAGCACAGATACGCAGTATTTT
NA NA TRBJ1-1 TRBV5-6 CATPEGDSFMNTEAFF TGTGCCACCCCGGAGGGGGACTCTTTCATGAACACTGAAGCTTTCTTT
TRBD1 NA TRBJ1-2 TRBV3-1/TRBV3-2 CASSRGQGSGYGYTF TGTGCCAGCAGCAGGGGACAGGGGAGTGGCTATGGCTACACCTTC
NA NA TRBJ2-5 TRBV28 CASSFRVGVRETQYF TGTGCCAGCAGTTTTCGGGTGGGAGTTAGGGAGACCCAGTACTTC
TRBD2 NA TRBJ2-5 TRBV9 CASSLYPGGVGETQYF TGTGCCAGCAGCCTTTACCCGGGGGGGGTAGGAGAGACCCAGTACTTC
NA NA TRBJ2-2 TRBV7-9 CASSSGRQFTGELFF TGTGCCAGCAGCTCTGGTCGCCAGTTCACCGGGGAGCTGTTTTTT
NA NA TRBJ2-1 TRBV7-6 CASSPRQDPYNEQFF TGTGCCAGCAGCCCCCGACAGGACCCCTACAATGAGCAGTTCTTC
TRBD1 NA TRBJ2-3 TRBV23-1 CASSRTGTGNSDTQYF TGCGCCAGCAGTAGGACCGGGACAGGGAACTCAGATACGCAGTATTTT
NA NA TRBJ1-2 TRBV29-1 CSVQANYGYTF TGCAGCGTACAGGCTAACTATGGCTACACCTTC
NA NA TRBJ2-7 TRBV7-6 CASSHRGRVAAYEQYF TGTGCCAGCAGCCACCGCGGCCGGGTAGCGGCGTACGAGCAGTACTTC
TRBD2 NA TRBJ2-3 TRBV7-3 CASSQTRLAGADTQYF TGTGCCAGCAGCCAAACTAGACTAGCGGGGGCGGATACGCAGTATTTT
NA NA TRBJ2-7 TRBV4-2 CASSRDGTPSSYEQYF TGTGCCAGCAGCCGTGACGGGACCCCAAGCTCCTACGAGCAGTACTTC